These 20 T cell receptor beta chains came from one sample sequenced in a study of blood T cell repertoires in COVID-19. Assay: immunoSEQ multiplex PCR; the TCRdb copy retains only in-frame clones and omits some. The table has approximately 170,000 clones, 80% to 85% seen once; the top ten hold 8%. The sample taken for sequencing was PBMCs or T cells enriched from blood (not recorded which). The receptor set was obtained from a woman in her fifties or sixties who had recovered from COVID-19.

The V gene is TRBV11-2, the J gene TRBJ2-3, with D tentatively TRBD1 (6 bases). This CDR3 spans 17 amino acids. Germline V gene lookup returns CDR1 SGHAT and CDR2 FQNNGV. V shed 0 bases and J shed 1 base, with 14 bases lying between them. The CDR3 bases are TGTGCCAGCAGCTTAGATCAGGGGAGCCTTGGCACAGATACGCAGTATTTT. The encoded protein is CASSLDQGSLGTDTQYF.

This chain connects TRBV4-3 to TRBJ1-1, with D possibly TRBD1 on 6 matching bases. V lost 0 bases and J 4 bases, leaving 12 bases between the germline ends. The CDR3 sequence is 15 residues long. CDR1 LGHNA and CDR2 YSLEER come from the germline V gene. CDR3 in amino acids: CASSQEARGATEAFF. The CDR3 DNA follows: TGCGCCAGCAGCCAAGAGGCCAGGGGCGCCACTGAAGCTTTCTTT.

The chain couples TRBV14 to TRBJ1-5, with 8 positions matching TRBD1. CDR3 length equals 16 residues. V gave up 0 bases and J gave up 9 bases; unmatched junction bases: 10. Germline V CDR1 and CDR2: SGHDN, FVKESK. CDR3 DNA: TGTGCCAGCAGCCAAGACAGTAGGGACAGGCCCCGGCCCCAGCATTTT. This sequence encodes CASSQDSRDRPRPQHF.

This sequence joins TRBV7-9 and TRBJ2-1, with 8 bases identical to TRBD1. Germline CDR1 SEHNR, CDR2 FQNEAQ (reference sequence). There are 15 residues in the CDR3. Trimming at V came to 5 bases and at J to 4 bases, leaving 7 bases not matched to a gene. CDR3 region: CASSKGQGSYNEQFF. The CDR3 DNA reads TGTGCCAGCAGCAAAGGACAGGGTAGTTACAATGAGCAGTTCTTC.

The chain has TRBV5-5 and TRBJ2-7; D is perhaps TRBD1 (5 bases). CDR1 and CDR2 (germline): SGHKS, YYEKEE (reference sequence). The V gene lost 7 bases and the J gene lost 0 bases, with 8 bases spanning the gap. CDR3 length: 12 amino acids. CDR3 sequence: CASYRSSYEQYF. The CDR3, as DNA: TGTGCCAGCTACAGGAGCTCCTACGAGCAGTACTTC.

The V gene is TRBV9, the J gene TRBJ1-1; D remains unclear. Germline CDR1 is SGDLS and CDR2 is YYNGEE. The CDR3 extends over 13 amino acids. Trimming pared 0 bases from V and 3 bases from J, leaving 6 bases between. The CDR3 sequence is CASSVVGDTEAFF. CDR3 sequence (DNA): TGTGCCAGCAGCGTAGTAGGAGACACTGAAGCTTTCTTT.

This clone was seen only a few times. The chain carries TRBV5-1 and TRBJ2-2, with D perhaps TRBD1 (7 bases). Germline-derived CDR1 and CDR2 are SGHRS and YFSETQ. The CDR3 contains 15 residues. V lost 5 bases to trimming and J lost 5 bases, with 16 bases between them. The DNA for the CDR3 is TGCGCCAGCAGTTCTGGAGGGGGCGGAACCGGGGAGCTGTTTTTT. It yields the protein CASSSGGGGTGELFF. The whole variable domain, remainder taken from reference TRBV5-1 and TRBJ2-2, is KAGVTQTPRYLIKTRGQQVTLSCSPISGHRSVSWYQQTPGQGLQFLFEYFSETQRNKGNFPGRFSGRQFSNSRSEMNVSTLELGDSALYLCASSSGGGGTGELFFGEGSRLTVL.

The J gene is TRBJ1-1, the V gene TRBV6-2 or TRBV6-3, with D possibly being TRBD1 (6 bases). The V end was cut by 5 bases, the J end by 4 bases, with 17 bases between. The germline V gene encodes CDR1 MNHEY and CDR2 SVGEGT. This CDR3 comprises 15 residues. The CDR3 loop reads CASSDAGAAGTEAFF. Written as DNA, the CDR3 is TGTGCCAGCAGTGACGCAGGGGCGGCGGGCACTGAAGCTTTCTTT.

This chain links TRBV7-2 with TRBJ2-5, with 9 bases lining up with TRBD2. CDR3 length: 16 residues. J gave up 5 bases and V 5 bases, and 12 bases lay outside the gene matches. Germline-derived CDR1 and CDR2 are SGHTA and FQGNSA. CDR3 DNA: TGTGCCAGCAGCGTGGGAAGGCTAGCGGGATTGGAGACCCAGTACTTC. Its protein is CASSVGRLAGLETQYF.

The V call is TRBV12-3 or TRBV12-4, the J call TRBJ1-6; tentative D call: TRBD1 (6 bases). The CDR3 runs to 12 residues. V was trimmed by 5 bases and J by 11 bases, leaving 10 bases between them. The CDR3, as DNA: TGTGCCAGCAGTGCCCAGGGGACACCCCTCCACTTT. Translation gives CASSAQGTPLHF.

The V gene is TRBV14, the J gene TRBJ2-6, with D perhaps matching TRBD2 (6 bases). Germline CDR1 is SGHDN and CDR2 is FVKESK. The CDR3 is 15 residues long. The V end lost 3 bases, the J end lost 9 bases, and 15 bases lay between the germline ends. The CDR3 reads CASSQTLGSGNVLTF. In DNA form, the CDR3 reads TGTGCCAGCAGCCAGACGCTCGGGAGCGGCAACGTCCTGACTTTC.

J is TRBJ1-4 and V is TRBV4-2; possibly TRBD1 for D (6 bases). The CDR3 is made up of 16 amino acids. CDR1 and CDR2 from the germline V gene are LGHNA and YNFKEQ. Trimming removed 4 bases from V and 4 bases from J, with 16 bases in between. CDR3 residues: CASSRGGGQLNEKLFF. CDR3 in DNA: TGTGCCAGCAGCCGTGGAGGCGGACAGCTTAATGAAAAACTGTTTTTT.

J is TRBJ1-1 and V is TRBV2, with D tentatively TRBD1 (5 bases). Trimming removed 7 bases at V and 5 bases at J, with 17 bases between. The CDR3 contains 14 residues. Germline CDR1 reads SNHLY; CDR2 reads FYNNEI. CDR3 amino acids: CASTGRVRRTEAFF. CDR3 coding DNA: TGTGCCAGCACGGGCAGGGTAAGAAGGACTGAAGCTTTCTTT.

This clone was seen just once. The CDR3 nucleotides read TGTGCCAGCAGCCCCCCTGCGGGGCAGCACGAGCAGTACTTC. Amino acids: CASSPPAGQHEQYF. V is TRBV7-9 and J is TRBJ2-7; the D gene is possibly TRBD2 (6 bases). This CDR3 is built from 14 residues. Germline assignment: CDR1 SEHNR and CDR2 FQNEAQ (reference sequence). V was trimmed by 5 bases and J by 5 bases, leaving 16 bases between them. Drawing the rest from reference TRBV7-9 and TRBJ2-7, the complete variable domain is DTGVSQNPRHKITKRGQNVTFRCDPISEHNRLYWYRQTLGQGPEFLTYFQNEAQLEKSRLLSDRFSAERPKGSFSTLEIQRTEQGDSAMYLCASSPPAGQHEQYFGPGTRLTVT.

This chain's CDR3 is CASSLQINEKLFF. As DNA, the CDR3 is TGTGCCAGCAGCTTACAGATTAATGAAAAACTGTTTTTT. The chain carries TRBV11-2 and TRBJ1-4, with D unresolved. In germline, CDR1 is SGHAT, CDR2 FQNNGV. The CDR3 has 13 residues. Trimming pared 2 bases from V and 4 bases from J, leaving 5 bases between.

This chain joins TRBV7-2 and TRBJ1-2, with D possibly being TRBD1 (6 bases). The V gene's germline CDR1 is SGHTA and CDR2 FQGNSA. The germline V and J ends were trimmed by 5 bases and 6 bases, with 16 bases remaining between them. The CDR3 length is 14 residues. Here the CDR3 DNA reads TGTGCCAGCAGCCTGTTCAGACAGGCCCATGGCTACACCTTC. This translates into CASSLFRQAHGYTF.

The DNA of the CDR3 is TGTGCCAGCAGCCAATCCGGGACTGACAATGAGCAGTTCTTC. It specifies CASSQSGTDNEQFF. The V call is TRBV3-1 (or the pseudogene TRBV3-2), the J call TRBJ2-1, with D perhaps matching TRBD2 (6 bases). The CDR3 is made up of 14 amino acids. Trimming removed 2 bases from V and 5 bases from J, with 10 bases in between. Germline V CDR1 and CDR2: LGHDT, YNNKEL (reference sequence).

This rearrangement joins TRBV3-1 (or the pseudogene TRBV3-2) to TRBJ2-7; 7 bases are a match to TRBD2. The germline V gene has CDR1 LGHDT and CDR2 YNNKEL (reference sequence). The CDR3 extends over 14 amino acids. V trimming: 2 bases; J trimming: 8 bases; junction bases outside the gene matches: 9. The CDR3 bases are TGTGCCAGCAGCCAAACGGGACTATCTACGCAGCAGTACTTC. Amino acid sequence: CASSQTGLSTQQYF.

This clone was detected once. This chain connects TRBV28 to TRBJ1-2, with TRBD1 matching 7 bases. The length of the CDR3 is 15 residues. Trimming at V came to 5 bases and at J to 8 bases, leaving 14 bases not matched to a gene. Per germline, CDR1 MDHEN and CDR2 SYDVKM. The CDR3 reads CASSPQGQPSEGYTF. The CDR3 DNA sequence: TGTGCCAGCAGTCCCCAGGGACAGCCTTCGGAGGGCTACACCTTC.

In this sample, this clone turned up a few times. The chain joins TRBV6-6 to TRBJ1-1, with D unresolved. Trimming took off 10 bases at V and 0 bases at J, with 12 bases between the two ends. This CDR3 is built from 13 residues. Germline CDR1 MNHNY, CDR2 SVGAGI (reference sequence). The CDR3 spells CATGNSMNTEAFF. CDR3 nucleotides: TGTGCCACAGGAAACAGTATGAACACTGAAGCTTTCTTT.